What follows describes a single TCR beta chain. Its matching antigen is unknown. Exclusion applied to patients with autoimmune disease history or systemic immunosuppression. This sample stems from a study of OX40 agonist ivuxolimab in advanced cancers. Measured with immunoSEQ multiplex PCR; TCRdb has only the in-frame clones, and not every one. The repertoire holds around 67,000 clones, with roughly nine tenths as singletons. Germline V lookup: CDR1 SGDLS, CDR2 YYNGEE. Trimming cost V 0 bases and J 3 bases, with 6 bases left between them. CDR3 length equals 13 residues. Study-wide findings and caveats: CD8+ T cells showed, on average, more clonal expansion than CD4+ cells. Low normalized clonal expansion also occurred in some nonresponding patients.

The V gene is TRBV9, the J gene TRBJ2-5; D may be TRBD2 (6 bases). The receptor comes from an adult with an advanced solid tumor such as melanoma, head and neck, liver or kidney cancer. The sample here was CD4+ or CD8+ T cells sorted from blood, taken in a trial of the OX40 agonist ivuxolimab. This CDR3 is CASSVGGEETQYF. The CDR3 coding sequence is TGTGCCAGCAGCGTAGGGGGGGAAGAGACCCAGTACTTC.